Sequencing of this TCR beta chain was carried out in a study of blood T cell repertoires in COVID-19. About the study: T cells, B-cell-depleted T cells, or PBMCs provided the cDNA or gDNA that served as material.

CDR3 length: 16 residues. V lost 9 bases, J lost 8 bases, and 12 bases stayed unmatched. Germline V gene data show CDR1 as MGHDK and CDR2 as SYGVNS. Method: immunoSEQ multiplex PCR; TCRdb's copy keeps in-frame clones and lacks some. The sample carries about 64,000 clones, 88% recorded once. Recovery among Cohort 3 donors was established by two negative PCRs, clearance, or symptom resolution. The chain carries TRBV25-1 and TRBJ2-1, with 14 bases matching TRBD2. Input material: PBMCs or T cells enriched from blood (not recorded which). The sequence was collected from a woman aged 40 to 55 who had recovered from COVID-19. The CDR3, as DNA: TGTGCCAGTAATGGGACTAGCGGGGGCCCCGGGTATGAGCAGTTCTTC. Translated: CASNGTSGGPGYEQFF.